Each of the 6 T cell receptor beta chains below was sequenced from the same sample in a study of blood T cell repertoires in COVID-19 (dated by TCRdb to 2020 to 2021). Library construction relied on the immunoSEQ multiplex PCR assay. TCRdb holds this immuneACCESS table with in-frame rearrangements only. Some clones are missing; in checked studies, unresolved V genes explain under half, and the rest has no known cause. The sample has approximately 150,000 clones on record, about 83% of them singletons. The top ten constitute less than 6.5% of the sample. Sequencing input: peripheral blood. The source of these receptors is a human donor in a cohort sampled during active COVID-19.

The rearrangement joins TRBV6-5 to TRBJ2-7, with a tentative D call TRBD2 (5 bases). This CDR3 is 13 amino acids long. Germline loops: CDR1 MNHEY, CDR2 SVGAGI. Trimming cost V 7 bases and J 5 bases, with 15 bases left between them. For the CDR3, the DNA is TGTGCCAGCACTCCATCGCGGGCCCACGAGCAGTACTTC. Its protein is CASTPSRAHEQYF.

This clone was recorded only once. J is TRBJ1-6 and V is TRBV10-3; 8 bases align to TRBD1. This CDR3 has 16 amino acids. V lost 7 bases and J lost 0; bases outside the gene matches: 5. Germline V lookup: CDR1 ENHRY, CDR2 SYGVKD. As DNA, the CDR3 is TGTGCCATCAACTACAGGGGGAGCTCCTATAATTCACCCCTCCACTTT. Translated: CAINYRGSSYNSPLHF.

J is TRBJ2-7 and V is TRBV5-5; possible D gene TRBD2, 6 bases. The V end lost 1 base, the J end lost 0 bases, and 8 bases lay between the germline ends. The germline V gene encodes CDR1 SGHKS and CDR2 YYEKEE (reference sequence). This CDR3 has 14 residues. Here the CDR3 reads CASSLRDFSYEQYF. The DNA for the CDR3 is TGTGCCAGCAGCTTGAGGGACTTCTCCTACGAGCAGTACTTC.

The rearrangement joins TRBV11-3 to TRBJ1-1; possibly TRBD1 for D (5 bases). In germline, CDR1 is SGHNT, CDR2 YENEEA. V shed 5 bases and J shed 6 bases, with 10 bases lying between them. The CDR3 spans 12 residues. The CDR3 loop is CASSHWGAEAFF. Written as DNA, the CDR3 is TGTGCCAGCAGCCATTGGGGCGCTGAAGCTTTCTTT.

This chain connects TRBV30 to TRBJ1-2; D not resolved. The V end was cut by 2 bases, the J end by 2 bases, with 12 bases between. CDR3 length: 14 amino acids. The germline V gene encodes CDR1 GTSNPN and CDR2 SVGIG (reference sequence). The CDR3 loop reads CAWSTQASNYGYTF. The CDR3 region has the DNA TGTGCCTGGAGTACGCAGGCGTCCAACTATGGCTACACCTTC.

CDR3 sequence reads: CASSLGGGLTDTQYF. As DNA, the CDR3 is TGTGCCAGCAGCTTGGGCGGGGGCCTCACAGATACGCAGTATTTT. This chain uses TRBV5-4 with TRBJ2-3, with a weak D call TRBD2 (7 bases). CDR3 length equals 15 residues. Germline V gene data show CDR1 as SGHNT and CDR2 as YYREEE (reference sequence). V was clipped by 0 bases and J by 2 bases, with 10 bases between them.